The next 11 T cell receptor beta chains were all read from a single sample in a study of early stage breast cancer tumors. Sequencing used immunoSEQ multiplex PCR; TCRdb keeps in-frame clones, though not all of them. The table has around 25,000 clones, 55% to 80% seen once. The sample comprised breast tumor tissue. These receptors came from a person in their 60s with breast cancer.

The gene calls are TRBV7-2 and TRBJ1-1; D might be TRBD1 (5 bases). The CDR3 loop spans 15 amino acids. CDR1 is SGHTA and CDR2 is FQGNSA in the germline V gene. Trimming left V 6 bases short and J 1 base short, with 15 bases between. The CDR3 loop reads CASRQGAARNTEAFF. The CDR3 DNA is TGTGCCAGCAGGCAGGGCGCAGCGCGGAACACTGAAGCTTTCTTT.

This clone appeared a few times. The CDR3 DNA is TGTGCCAGCTCACCGCAGACAGGGAATCTGAACACTGAAGCTTTCTTT. Protein product: CASSPQTGNLNTEAFF. J is TRBJ1-1 and V is TRBV18, with TRBD1 identical over 7 bases. Germline CDR1 reads KGHSH; CDR2 reads LQKENI. Trimming cost V 3 bases and J 0 bases; bases outside gene matches: 7. This CDR3 region has 16 residues.

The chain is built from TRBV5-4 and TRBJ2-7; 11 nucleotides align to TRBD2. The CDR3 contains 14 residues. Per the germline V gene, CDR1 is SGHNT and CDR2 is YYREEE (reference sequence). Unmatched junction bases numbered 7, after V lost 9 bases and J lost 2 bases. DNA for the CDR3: TGTGCCACCACGACTAGCGGGGACACCTACGAGCAGTACTTC. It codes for CATTTSGDTYEQYF.

CDR3: CAWSGPGTAYGYTF. The DNA of the CDR3 is TGTGCCTGGAGCGGACCCGGGACAGCCTATGGCTACACCTTC. This chain joins TRBV30 and TRBJ1-2, with 7 positions matching TRBD1. The V segment lost 3 bases and the J segment 4 bases; nucleotides outside the gene matches: 8. The CDR3 is made up of 14 amino acids. In germline, CDR1 is GTSNPN, CDR2 SVGIG (reference sequence).

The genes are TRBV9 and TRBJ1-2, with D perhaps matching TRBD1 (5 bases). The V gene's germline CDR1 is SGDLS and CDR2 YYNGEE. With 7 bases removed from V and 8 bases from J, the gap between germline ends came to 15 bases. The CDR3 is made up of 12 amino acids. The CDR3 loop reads CASLGVLDGYTF. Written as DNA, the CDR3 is TGTGCCAGCCTAGGGGTACTTGACGGCTACACCTTC. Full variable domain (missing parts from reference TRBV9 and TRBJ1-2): DSGVTQTPKHLITATGQRVTLRCSPRSGDLSVYWYQQSLDQGLQFLIQYYNGEERAKGNILERFSAQQFPDLHSELNLSSLELGDSALYFCASLGVLDGYTFGSGTRLTVV.

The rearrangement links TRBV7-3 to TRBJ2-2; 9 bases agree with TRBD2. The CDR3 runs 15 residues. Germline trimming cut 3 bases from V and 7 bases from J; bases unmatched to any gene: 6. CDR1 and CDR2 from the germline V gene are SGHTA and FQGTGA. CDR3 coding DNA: TGTGCCAGCAGCTTTCGGACTAGCGAGGGCGGGGAGCTGTTTTTT. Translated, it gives CASSFRTSEGGELFF.

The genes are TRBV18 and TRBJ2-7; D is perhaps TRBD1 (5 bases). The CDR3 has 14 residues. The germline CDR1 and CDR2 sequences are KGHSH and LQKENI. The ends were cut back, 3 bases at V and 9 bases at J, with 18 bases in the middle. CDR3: CASSPRTSGHGQYF. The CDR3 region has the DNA TGTGCCAGCTCACCTAGAACCTCAGGGCACGGGCAGTACTTC.

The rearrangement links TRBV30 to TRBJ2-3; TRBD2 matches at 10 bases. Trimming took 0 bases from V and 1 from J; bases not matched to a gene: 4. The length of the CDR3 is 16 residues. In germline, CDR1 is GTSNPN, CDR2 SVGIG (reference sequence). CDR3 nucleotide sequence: TGTGCCTGGAGTGTAGGAACTAGCGGGGGCACAGATACGCAGTATTTT. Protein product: CAWSVGTSGGTDTQYF.

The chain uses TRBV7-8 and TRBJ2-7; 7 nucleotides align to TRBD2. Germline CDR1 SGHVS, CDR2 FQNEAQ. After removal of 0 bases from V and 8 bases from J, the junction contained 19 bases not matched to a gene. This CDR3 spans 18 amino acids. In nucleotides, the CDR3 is TGTGCCAGCAGCTTAGCCGCCGGGGGGACCTTATTATCGGTGCAGCAGTACTTC. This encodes CASSLAAGGTLLSVQQYF.

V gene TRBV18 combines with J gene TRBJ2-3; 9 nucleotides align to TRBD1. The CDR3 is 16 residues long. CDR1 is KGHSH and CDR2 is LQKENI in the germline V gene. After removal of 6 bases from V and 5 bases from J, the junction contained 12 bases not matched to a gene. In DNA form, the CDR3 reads TGTGCCAGCTCGCCGAATGGACAGGGGTTTTTAGATACGCAGTATTTT. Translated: CASSPNGQGFLDTQYF.

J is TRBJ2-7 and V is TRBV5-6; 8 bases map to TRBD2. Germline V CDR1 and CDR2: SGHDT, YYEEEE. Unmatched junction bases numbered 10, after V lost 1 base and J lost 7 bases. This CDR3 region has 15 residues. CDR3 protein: CASSLKPGGPGEQYF. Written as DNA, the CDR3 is TGTGCCAGCAGCTTGAAACCGGGAGGGCCCGGGGAGCAGTACTTC.